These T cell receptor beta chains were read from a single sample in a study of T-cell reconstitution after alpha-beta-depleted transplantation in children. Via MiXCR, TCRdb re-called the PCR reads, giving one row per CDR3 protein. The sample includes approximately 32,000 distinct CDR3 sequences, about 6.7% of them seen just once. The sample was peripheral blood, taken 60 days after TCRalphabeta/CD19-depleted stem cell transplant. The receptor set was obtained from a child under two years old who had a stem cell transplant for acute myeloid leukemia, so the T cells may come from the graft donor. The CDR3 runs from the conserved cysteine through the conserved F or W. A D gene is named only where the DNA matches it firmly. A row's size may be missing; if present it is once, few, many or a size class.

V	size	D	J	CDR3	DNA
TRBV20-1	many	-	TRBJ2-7	CSARESHRPYEQYF	TGCAGTGCTAGAGAAAGTCACAGACCCTACGAGCAGTACTTC
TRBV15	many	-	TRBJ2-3	CATSNGGDTQYF	TGTGCCACCTCCAACGGGGGAGATACGCAGTATTTT
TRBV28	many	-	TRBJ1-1	CASSLSDTEAFF	TGTGCCAGCAGTTTGTCGGACACTGAAGCTTTCTTT
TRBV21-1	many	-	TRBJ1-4	CASSKGTFNREGATNEKLFF	TGTGCCAGCAGCAAAGGGACTTTTAACAGGGAGGGGGCAACTAATGAAAAACTGTTTTTT
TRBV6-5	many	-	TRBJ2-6	CASTTPRQGGSGANVLTF	TGTGCCAGCACCACGCCAAGGCAGGGGGGCTCTGGGGCCAACGTCCTGACTTTC
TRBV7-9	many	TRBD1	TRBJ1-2	CASSTPGGPLHGYTF	TGTGCCAGCAGCACTCCAGGGGGCCCATTGCATGGCTACACCTTC
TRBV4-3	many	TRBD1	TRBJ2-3	CASGLFWDRVADTQYF	TGCGCCAGCGGGCTCTTCTGGGACAGGGTGGCAGATACGCAGTATTTT
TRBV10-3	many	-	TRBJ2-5	CAISEGGGRETQYF	TGTGCCATCAGTGAGGGAGGGGGCAGAGAGACCCAGTACTTC
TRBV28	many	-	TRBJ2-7	CASSLTYEQYF	TGTGCCAGCAGTTTAACCTACGAGCAGTACTTC
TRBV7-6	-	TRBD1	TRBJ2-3	CASTLTGGSDTQYF	TGTGCCAGCACCCTGACAGGGGGCTCAGATACGCAGTATTTT
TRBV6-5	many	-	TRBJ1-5	CASSLGGKNQPQHF	TGTGCCAGCAGTCTGGGGGGGAAAAATCAGCCCCAGCATTTT
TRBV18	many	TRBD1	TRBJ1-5	CASSPRTWDRGNQPQHF	TGTGCCAGCTCACCAAGGACCTGGGACAGGGGCAATCAGCCCCAGCATTTT
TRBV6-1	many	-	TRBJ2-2	CASSVGVTGELFF	TGTGCCAGCAGCGTAGGGGTAACCGGGGAGCTGTTTTTT
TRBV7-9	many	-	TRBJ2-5	CASSPTSSYETQYF	TGTGCCAGCAGCCCGACTAGTAGCTATGAGACCCAGTACTTC
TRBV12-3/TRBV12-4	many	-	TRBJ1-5	CASSGQNDQPQHF	TGTGCCAGCAGCGGTCAGAATGATCAGCCCCAGCATTTT
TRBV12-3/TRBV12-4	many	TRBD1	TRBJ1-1	CASSATGTGGWNTEAFF	TGTGCCAGCAGTGCCACCGGGACAGGGGGATGGAACACTGAAGCTTTCTTT
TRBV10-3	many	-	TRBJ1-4	CAIRGGRGSEKLFF	TGTGCCATCAGGGGGGGGAGAGGAAGTGAAAAACTGTTTTTT
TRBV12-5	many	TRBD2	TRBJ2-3	CASALTSGTDTQYF	TGTGCTAGTGCCTTGACTAGCGGCACAGATACGCAGTATTTT
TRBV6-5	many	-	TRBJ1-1	CASSYTVGGSGTEAFF	TGTGCCAGCAGTTACACCGTTGGGGGCTCAGGAACTGAAGCTTTCTTT
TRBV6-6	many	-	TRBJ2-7	CASSRTVSEQYF	TGTGCCAGCAGCCGGACAGTTTCCGAGCAGTACTTC
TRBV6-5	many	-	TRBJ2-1	CASSYSVRGYEQFF	TGTGCCAGCAGTTACTCGGTTCGGGGGTATGAGCAGTTCTTC
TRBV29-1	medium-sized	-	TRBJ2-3	CSVGRVIDTQYF	TGCAGCGTTGGCAGGGTGATAGATACGCAGTATTTT
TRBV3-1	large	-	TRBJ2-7	CASSQDRRGYDEQYF	TGTGCCAGCAGCCAAGATCGTCGGGGTTACGACGAGCAGTACTTC
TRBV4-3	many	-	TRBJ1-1	CASSQEDINTEAFF	TGCGCCAGCAGCCAAGAAGACATTAACACTGAAGCTTTCTTT
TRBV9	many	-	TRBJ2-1	CASSVDSHEQFF	TGTGCCAGCAGCGTAGACAGCCATGAGCAGTTCTTC
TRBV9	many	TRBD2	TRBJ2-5	CASSVVGGETQYF	TGTGCCAGCAGCGTAGTGGGAGGGGAGACCCAGTACTTC
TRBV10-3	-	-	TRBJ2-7	CAISESGGANYEQYF	TGTGCCATCAGTGAGTCTGGGGGGGCGAACTACGAGCAGTACTTC
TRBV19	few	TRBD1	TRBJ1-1	CASSTLTGVNTEAFF	TGTGCCAGTAGTACTCTGACAGGGGTGAACACTGAAGCTTTCTTT
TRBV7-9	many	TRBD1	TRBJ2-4	CASSLKDRGNIQYF	TGTGCCAGCAGCTTAAAGGACAGGGGGAACATTCAGTACTTC
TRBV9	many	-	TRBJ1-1	CASAPGHQNTEAFF	TGTGCCAGCGCTCCGGGACATCAGAACACTGAAGCTTTCTTT
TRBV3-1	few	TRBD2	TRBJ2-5	CASTPGTSGGAWETQYF	TGTGCCAGCACCCCTGGGACTAGCGGGGGGGCGTGGGAGACCCAGTACTTC
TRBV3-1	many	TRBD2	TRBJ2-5	CASSLSSAGAETQYF	TGTGCCAGCAGCCTAAGTTCAGCGGGAGCTGAGACCCAGTACTTC
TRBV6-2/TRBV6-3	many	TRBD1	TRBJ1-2	CASRPFRDRKGYTF	TGTGCCAGCAGACCCTTCCGGGACAGGAAGGGCTACACCTTC
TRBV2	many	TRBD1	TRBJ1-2	CATLGTANYGYTF	TGTGCCACCCTAGGGACAGCCAACTATGGCTACACCTTC
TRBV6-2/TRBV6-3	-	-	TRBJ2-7	CASSYSEWDSPYEQYF	TGTGCCAGCAGTTACTCGGAATGGGACTCCCCCTACGAGCAGTACTTC
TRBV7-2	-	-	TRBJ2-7	CASQRIGGHREYF	TGTGCCAGCCAGAGGATCGGTGGTCATAGGGAGTACTTC
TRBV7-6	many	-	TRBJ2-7	CASSSEGHYEQYF	TGTGCCAGCAGCTCGGAGGGGCACTACGAGCAGTACTTC
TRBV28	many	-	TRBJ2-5	CASSLYGLANQETQYF	TGTGCCAGCAGTTTATATGGGCTAGCGAACCAAGAGACCCAGTACTTC
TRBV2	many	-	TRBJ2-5	CASSEGGQGQETQYF	TGTGCCAGCAGTGAAGGGGGGCAGGGACAAGAGACCCAGTACTTC
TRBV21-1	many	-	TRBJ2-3	CASSPTGETDTQYF	TGTGCCAGCAGCCCGACCGGGGAGACAGATACGCAGTATTTT
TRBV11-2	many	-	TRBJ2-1	CASTLIGGEQFF	TGTGCCAGCACCCTGATAGGTGGTGAGCAGTTCTTC
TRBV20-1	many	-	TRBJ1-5	CSARSPSGVRLWDQPQHF	TGCAGTGCTAGGTCGCCATCCGGGGTTCGGCTTTGGGATCAGCCCCAGCATTTT
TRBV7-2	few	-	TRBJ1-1	CASSLAAGPGTEAFF	TGTGCCAGCAGCTTAGCGGCAGGGCCAGGGACTGAAGCTTTCTTT
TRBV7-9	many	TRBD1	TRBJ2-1	CASPTGESEQFF	TGTGCCAGCCCGACAGGGGAGAGTGAGCAGTTCTTC
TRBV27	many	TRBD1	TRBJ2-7	CASSSTGNHEQYF	TGTGCCAGCAGTTCGACAGGGAACCACGAGCAGTACTTC
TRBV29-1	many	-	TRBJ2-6	CSVVTEDLSGANVLTF	TGCAGCGTGGTGACCGAGGACCTGTCTGGGGCCAACGTCCTGACTTTC
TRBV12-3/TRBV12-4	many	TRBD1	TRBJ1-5	CASRKGQGNQPQHF	TGTGCCAGCAGAAAGGGACAGGGCAATCAGCCCCAGCATTTT
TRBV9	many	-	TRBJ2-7	CASSATGLYEQYF	TGTGCCAGCAGCGCGACAGGCCTCTACGAGCAGTACTTC
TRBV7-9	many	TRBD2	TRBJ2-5	CASSTRLARETQYF	TGTGCCAGCAGCACGAGACTAGCAAGAGAGACCCAGTACTTC
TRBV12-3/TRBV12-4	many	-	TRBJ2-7	CASSLEDRNEQYF	TGTGCCAGCAGTTTGGAGGACAGAAACGAGCAGTACTTC
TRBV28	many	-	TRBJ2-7	CASSAGVREQYF	TGTGCCAGCAGCGCCGGAGTTCGGGAGCAGTACTTC
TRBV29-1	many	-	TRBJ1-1	CTACWNTEAFF	TGCACCGCGTGTTGGAACACTGAAGCTTTCTTT
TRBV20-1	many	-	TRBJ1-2	CSARDLLGSNGYTF	TGCAGTGCTAGAGATCTACTGGGTAGCAATGGCTACACCTTC
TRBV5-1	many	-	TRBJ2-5	CASSGDRDNRLETQYF	TGCGCCAGCAGCGGCGACCGGGACAATAGGCTAGAGACCCAGTACTTC
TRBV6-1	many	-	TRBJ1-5	CASSEDGNDNQPQHF	TGTGCCAGCAGTGAGGACGGAAATGACAATCAGCCCCAGCATTTT
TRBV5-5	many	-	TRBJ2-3	CASSLLGRPRDTQYF	TGTGCCAGCAGCTTGTTGGGCAGGCCGAGAGATACGCAGTATTTT
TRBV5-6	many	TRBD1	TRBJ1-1	CASSLEGQVVTEAFF	TGTGCCAGCAGCTTGGAGGGACAGGTTGTCACTGAAGCTTTCTTT
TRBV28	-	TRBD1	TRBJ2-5	CASSLSGQPQETQYF	TGTGCCAGCAGCTTATCGGGACAGCCACAAGAGACCCAGTACTTC
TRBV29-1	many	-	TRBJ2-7	CSVDGQGYEQYF	TGCAGCGTTGATGGGCAGGGGTACGAGCAGTACTTC
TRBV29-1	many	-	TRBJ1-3	CSGRFSGNTIYF	TGCAGCGGACGCTTCTCTGGAAACACCATATATTTT